This entry lists 17 T cell receptor beta chains sequenced from one sample in a study of tumor and adjacent non-tumor tissue in lung cancer. The library came from three nested PCR rounds adapted from ARM-PCR protocols. TCRdb re-called the multiplex PCR reads with MiXCR, one entry per CDR3 protein. In the table there are about 44,000 distinct CDR3 sequences, 60% to 65% of which are singletons. The template was RNA from unsorted bulk tissue. Distant lung tissue was collected more than 3 cm away from the tumor edge. Sequenced sample: distant non-tumor lung tissue. The receptors were sampled from a woman in her thirties or forties with non-small cell lung cancer.

Details on this clonotype: This may be a read error: a much more frequent sequence differs by one nucleotide. The chain combines TRBV7-9 with TRBJ2-3; 10 nucleotides agree with TRBD1. After removal of 2 bases from V and 7 bases from J, the junction contained 9 bases not matched to a gene. This CDR3 comprises 16 residues. Germline values: CDR1 SEHNR, CDR2 FQNEAQ (reference sequence). CDR3: CASSLLGQGITNTQYF. DNA for the CDR3: TGTGCCAGCAGCTTACTGGGACAGGGGATTACAAATACGCAGTATTTT.

On this clonotype itself: A junction boundary mismatches the germline segment, possibly from a read error. The chain recombines TRBV6-5 with TRBJ2-7; maybe TRBD2 (5 bases). The CDR3 contains 15 residues. The germline gives CDR1 MNHEY, CDR2 SVGAGI. The CDR3 DNA is TGTGCCGGCAGTTACGCGAGGGATTCCTCGGGCGAGCAGTACTTC. Its translation is CAGSYARDSSGEQYF.

Details on this clonotype: A much larger clone differs by one base, so this may be a read error. This chain uses TRBV20-1 with TRBJ2-1; TRBD2 aligns across 11 bases. The CDR3 has 14 amino acids. Germline V gives CDR1 DFQATT, CDR2 SNEGSKA (reference sequence). The CDR3 reads CSATTSGRRNEHFF. The CDR3 DNA reads TGCAGTGCTACAACTAGCGGGAGAAGGAATGAGCACTTCTTC.

Turning to this clonotype: A junction boundary mismatches the germline segment, possibly from a read error. The J gene is TRBJ2-1, the V gene TRBV13; 12 bases agree with TRBD2. This CDR3 contains 16 residues. Germline V gene sequence: CDR1 PRHDT, CDR2 FYEKMQ (reference sequence). The CDR3 DNA is TGTGCCAGCATGACGACTAGCGGGGGTTCCTATAATGAGCAGTTCTTC. It translates to CASMTTSGGSYNEQFF.

About this clonotype: A much larger clone sits a single nucleotide away, making a read error possible. The rearrangement links TRBV7-9 to TRBJ2-3; possible D gene TRBD1, 6 bases. V lost 5 bases, J lost 2 bases, and 11 bases lay in between. The germline gives CDR1 SEHNR, CDR2 FQNEAQ (reference sequence). The CDR3 extends over 14 amino acids. CDR3 loop: CASSVQGHTDTQYF. As DNA, the CDR3 is TGTGCCAGCAGCGTACAGGGTCACACAGATACGCAGTATTTT.

Comment on this clonotype: Mismatch with germline at one junction end may stem from a read error. The chain couples TRBV4-1 to TRBJ2-2; 10 nucleotides agree with TRBD2. This CDR3 contains 17 residues. The germline gives CDR1 MGHRA, CDR2 YSYEKL. CDR3 coding DNA: TGCGCCAGCAGCCAAGCTTCGGGACTAGCGTCCACCAGGGAGCTGTTTTTT. Protein product: CASSQASGLASTRELFF.

The V gene is TRBV24-1, the J gene TRBJ1-5; a weak D match, TRBD2 (5 bases). The J call is in doubt because the DNA end fits TRBJ2-3 better. Germline V CDR1 and CDR2: KGHDR, SFDVKD. The CDR3 extends over 16 amino acids. Written as DNA, the CDR3 is TGTGCCACCCGGGCAAGGCCGGGATCGCGATATCAGCCCCAGTATTTT. Its protein product is CATRARPGSRYQPQYF.

This clonotype was observed many times. The junction shows a germline mismatch at one end, possibly a read error. CDR3 sequence: CASSSASNSYEQYF. The CDR3 DNA follows: TGCGCCAGCAGCTCAGCCTCAAACTCCTACGAGCAGTACTTC. This sequence joins TRBV11-2 and TRBJ2-7, with no clear D. The CDR3 runs 14 residues. Germline assignment: CDR1 SGHAT and CDR2 FQNNGV.

Remarks on this clonotype: With a much larger clone just one base away, this may be a read error. V and J are TRBV14 and TRBJ1-4; TRBD1 matches 9 bases. In germline, CDR1 is SGHDN, CDR2 FVKESK. CDR3 size: 16 residues. Trimming removed 1 base from V and 4 bases from J; junction bases left unmatched: 4. CDR3 nucleotides: TGTGCCAGCAGCCAAGTCAACAGGGGGCATAATGAAAAACTGTTTTTT. As protein: CASSQVNRGHNEKLFF.

This clonotype has ten or more counts. The chain employs TRBV4-1 and TRBJ1-2, with no clear D. Looked up from germline, CDR1 is MGHRA and CDR2 is YSYEKL. V shed 5 bases and J shed 4 bases, with 11 bases lying between them. The CDR3 length is 13 residues. CDR3 nucleotides: TGCGCCAGCAGCAAGCAGGCTACCTATGGCTACACCTTC. This sequence encodes CASSKQATYGYTF.

In regard to this clonotype: An end of the junction differs from the germline gene, which may be a read error. The V gene is TRBV11-3, the J gene TRBJ2-1; D gene uncertain. This CDR3 is 14 amino acids long. Germline V lookup: CDR1 SGHNT, CDR2 YENEEA. CDR3 amino acids: CASSLGGIYNEQFF. The CDR3 DNA sequence: TGCGCCAGCAGCTTAGGTGGGATTTACAATGAGCAGTTCTTC.

On this clonotype: At one end, the junction sequence differs from germline, possibly due to a read error. V gene TRBV5-6 combines with J gene TRBJ2-3; no clear D. In germline, CDR1 is SGHDT, CDR2 YYEEEE. The CDR3 totals 14 residues. CDR3 nucleotide sequence: TGTGCCAGCACCTTGGATGGTGCGGAGAATGCGCAGTATTTT. Its translation is CASTLDGAENAQYF.

About this clonotype: Just one base apart from a much larger clone, this may be a read error. The genes are TRBV20-1 and TRBJ2-7, with 7 bases matching TRBD2. The junction had 4 bases not matched to a gene; V was cut back by 4 bases and J by 4 bases. Germline V CDR1 and CDR2: DFQATT, SNEGSKA (reference sequence). This CDR3 has 12 amino acids. The CDR3 region has the DNA TGCAGTGCTAACCGCGGGAGTTACGAGCAGTACTTC. As protein: CSANRGSYEQYF.

As for this clonotype: With a much larger clone just one base away, this may be a read error. The rearrangement joins TRBV6-5 to TRBJ2-7, with D unresolved. CDR1 and CDR2 (germline): MNHEY, SVGAGI. This CDR3 has 14 residues. V lost 7 bases to trimming and J lost 4 bases, with 17 bases between them. This CDR3 reads CASTQGVMGYEQYF. The CDR3 nucleotides are TGTGCCAGCACCCAAGGAGTTATGGGGTACGAGCAGTACTTC.

For this clonotype: Compared with germline, one end of the junction differs, possibly owing to a read error. The J gene is TRBJ1-5, the V gene TRBV11-3, with no clear D. This CDR3 spans 13 amino acids. Germline CDR1 and CDR2: SGHNT and YENEEA. The DNA of the CDR3 is TGTGCCAGCAGCCTCTGGCCTAATCAGTCCCAGCATTTT. Its translation is CASSLWPNQSQHF.

In its sample, this clonotype was seen many times. It may be a read error: a sequence one base away is much more abundant. This sequence joins TRBV11-2 and TRBJ1-3, with D unclear. Between the trimmed V and J ends, which lost 5 bases and 4 bases, there was a span of 15 bases. The CDR3 length is 15 residues. Germline V gene lookup returns CDR1 SGHAT and CDR2 FQNNGV. CDR3 sequence reads: CASSGRGTSGNTIYF. As DNA, the CDR3 is TGTGCCAGCAGCGGACGGGGTACATCCGGAAACACCATATATTTT.

The table lists this clonotype with a count of one. The chain links TRBV12-3 or TRBV12-4 to TRBJ2-1, with D tentatively TRBD2 (6 bases). CDR3 length: 14 residues. The V end lost 7 bases, the J end lost 9 bases, and 19 bases lay between the germline ends. Here the CDR3 DNA reads TGTGCCAGCAAGACAAGCAGGAGGGCCCGTGAGCAGTTCTTC. Translation gives CASKTSRRAREQFF.